A selection of T cell receptor beta chains follows, all from one sample in a study of beta chain features in type 1 diabetes. The repertoire was sequenced with immunoSEQ multiplex PCR; TCRdb's copy has only in-frame clones and lacks some. The table has hundreds of thousands of clones, about 12% seen once. Sequencing was done on a sample of naive CD4+ T cells from blood. These receptor sequences come from a man aged 18 to 29 in good health. CDR3s include the opening cysteine and the closing phenylalanine or tryptophan. D genes are given only for firm matches. Size values are once, few and many counts, or a class for expanded clones, and some rows have none.

clone_size d_call j_call v_call cdr3_nt cdr3_aa
few . TRBJ2-5 TRBV6-1 TGTGCCAGCTTAATGGAGACCCAGTACTTC CASLMETQYF
. . TRBJ1-2 TRBV6-1 TGTGCCAGCAGTGAACCAGCCAGGAGGGGCTATGGCTACACCTTC CASSEPARRGYGYTF
. TRBD2 TRBJ2-3 TRBV9 TGTGCCAGCAGCAGGGGACTAGCGGGAGGGACTGGGACAGATACGCAGTATTTT CASSRGLAGGTGTDTQYF
few . TRBJ2-3 TRBV4-1 TGCGCCAGCAGCCAACCCCGAGCGGCAGATACGCAGTATTTT CASSQPRAADTQYF
. . TRBJ1-1 TRBV7-2 TGTGCCAGCAGTTCGCACGGGTACATGAACACTGAAGCTTTCTTT CASSSHGYMNTEAFF
. . TRBJ1-1 TRBV5-1 TGCGCCAGCAGCTTGGTAACAGGGAACACTGAAGCTTTCTTT CASSLVTGNTEAFF
few TRBD2 TRBJ2-5 TRBV23-1 TGCGCCAGCAGTCAATACCTTAGAGGGCGGGAGGGCCATGAGACCCAGTACTTC CASSQYLRGREGHETQYF
. TRBD1 TRBJ2-7 TRBV30 TGTGCCTGGACCACAGGGGCCCCTTACTCCTACGAGCAGTACTTC CAWTTGAPYSYEQYF
. . TRBJ2-7 TRBV4-3 TGCGCCAGCAGCTACCACAGGGAAAACGAGCAGTACTTC CASSYHRENEQYF
. . TRBJ2-5 TRBV18 TGTGCCAGCTCACCACCGTCTGAGACCCAGTACTTC CASSPPSETQYF
. . TRBJ2-3 TRBV9 TGTGCCAGCAGCCCTCGACTAGTATGGGGGGGCACAGATACGCAGTATTTT CASSPRLVWGGTDTQYF
. . TRBJ2-1 TRBV29-1 TGCAGCGTTGAAGATCGAGGAGACCCGAGGGGGGAGCAGTTCTTC CSVEDRGDPRGEQFF
. TRBD2 TRBJ2-5 TRBV30 TGTGCCTGGGCGGGGGGTGGAGGAAAGACCCAGTACTTC CAWAGGGGKTQYF
. . TRBJ1-2 TRBV2 TGTGCCAGCAGTGAAGACGGTCCGGTTTCGGGGGGCTACACCTTC CASSEDGPVSGGYTF
few TRBD1 TRBJ1-6 TRBV19 TGTGCCAGTTCCCCCCCGGACAGGGGGAATTCACCCCTCCACTTT CASSPPDRGNSPLHF
. . TRBJ1-2 TRBV6-5 TGTGCCAGCAGTTACTCGGCGGGGACGTATGGCTACACCTTC CASSYSAGTYGYTF
few TRBD1 TRBJ2-1 TRBV11-1 TGTGCCAGCAGCCTCTCGGGACAGGGATATAATGAGCAGTTCTTC CASSLSGQGYNEQFF
few . TRBJ2-3 TRBV30 TGTGCCTGGAGTGTACTATTAGCGGGCACAGATACGCAGTATTTT CAWSVLLAGTDTQYF
. . TRBJ1-3 TRBV9 TGTGCCAGCAGCGTAGCAGAACTAGGAAACACCATATATTTT CASSVAELGNTIYF
. . TRBJ2-2 TRBV7-7 TGTGCTAGCAGCCCTTTGAACACCGGGGAGCTGTTTTTT CASSPLNTGELFF
. . TRBJ1-2 TRBV5-1 TGCGCCAGCAGCTTGGAAGGGGGCTATGGCTACACCTTC CASSLEGGYGYTF
. . TRBJ2-3 TRBV9 TGTGCCAGCAGCGTAGCTCGGGCGCGGGACCCCACAGATACGCAGTATTTT CASSVARARDPTDTQYF
few TRBD2 TRBJ2-5 TRBV7-3 TGTGCCAGCAGCTTAGCGGGGGGGCTTCAAGAGACCCAGTACTTC CASSLAGGLQETQYF
. . TRBJ2-7 TRBV11-2 TGTGCCAGCAGCTTAGTTGGTGGGCGCGAAGGCGAGCAGTACTTC CASSLVGGREGEQYF